This T cell receptor beta chain comes out of a study of blood T cell repertoires in COVID-19. Adults between about 18 and 89 years of age took part from fewer than 30 US areas. The authors' processing: The authors estimated nucleated cell counts from reference gene primer amplification. The protocol was immunoSEQ multiplex PCR, while the TCRdb copy is restricted to in-frame clones and leaves out a portion. V and J calls and clone size are those listed in that table; D and trimming were worked out from the DNA. The data contain some 300,000 clones, about 90% of them singletons. Germline assignment: CDR1 LNHDA and CDR2 SQIVND (reference sequence). The CDR3 is 15 residues long. The ends were cut back, 1 base at V and 3 bases at J, with 10 bases in the middle.

The chain joins TRBV19 to TRBJ1-5, with no clear D. This TCR came from a woman aged 50 to 65 who had been exposed to COVID-19. The specimen sequenced was PBMCs or T cells enriched from blood (not recorded which). CDR3 nucleotide sequence: TGTGCCAGTAGTATAGTGGAGTCTTCCAATCAGCCCCAGCATTTT. Its protein product is CASSIVESSNQPQHF.